In its sample, the clone carrying this T cell receptor beta chain was seen a few times. Its antigen is currently unknown. The same CDR3 also results from other DNA sequences found in this sample. The assay was carried out at the deep level. Method: immunoSEQ multiplex PCR; TCRdb's copy keeps in-frame clones and lacks some. The top ten hold about 0.11% of the sample, which has about 590,000 clones, less than 97% seen once. Terminally differentiated effector memory CD45RA+ cells were left out of the naive CD8 fraction, which was CD45RO-negative and positively selected for CCR7. Those who donated, Caucasian adults without exception, all lived in Nashville, Tennessee. This sample was taken from a study of shared clonotypes between healthy human individuals. Notes on the study in general: Clonotypes that were shared across a handful of donors made up roughly 5% of naive CD4 clonotypes. Naive subsets usually exceeded memory subsets in estimated richness.

CDR1 is SGHNT, CDR2 YYREEE, per germline (reference sequence). Trimming pared 3 bases from V and 6 bases from J, leaving 11 bases between. The CDR3 is made up of 13 amino acids. This receptor was taken from a woman in her 30s in good health. The J gene is TRBJ2-3, the V gene TRBV5-4, with unresolved D. Sequencing was performed on naive CD8+ T cells sorted from blood. The CDR3 here is CASSSTLGDTQYF. CDR3 DNA sequence: TGTGCCAGCAGCTCGACCCTGGGGGATACGCAGTATTTT.